This T cell receptor beta chain was found in a study of regulatory T cells in long-lasting Graves disease. For the study at large: Antithyroid drugs had been taken under 3 months by newly diagnosed Graves' patients. Overall study results and limits: Thyroid tissue was not studied; only peripheral blood was.

Relying on iRepertoire HTBI primers and Arm-PCR of CDR3 regions, the team built TCR beta libraries. TCRdb analysed the multiplex PCR reads with MiXCR anew, one entry per CDR3 protein. The profile shows roughly 500,000 distinct CDR3 sequences, about 12% of them singletons. The CDR3 loop spans 13 amino acids. V shed 10 bases and J 5 bases; nucleotides not matched to a gene: 7. Germline CDR1 reads LNHDA; CDR2 reads SQIVND (reference sequence). Time point denoted: newly diagnosed GD, antithyroid drugs for less than 3 months. The TCR library was made from RNA extracted from PBMCs. This clonotype was recorded at least ten times. Its target is unknown. The same sample was also used in a study of T cells in Graves' hyperthyroidism and ophthalmopathy.

This sequence joins TRBV19 and TRBJ2-3; 9 nucleotides line up with TRBD2. Sample: peripheral blood mononuclear cells (PBMCs), taken at new diagnosis, from a patient treated with antithyroid drugs. The sequence was collected from a woman under 40 with Graves disease. Here the CDR3 reads CATAGGGGDTQYF. The DNA of the CDR3 is TGTGCCACCGCGGGGGGGGGCGGAGATACGCAGTATTTT. Full variable domain (missing parts from reference TRBV19 and TRBJ2-3): DGGITQSPKYLFRKEGQNVTLSCEQNLNHDAMYWYRQDPGQGLRLIYYSQIVNDFQKGDIAEGYSVSREKKESFPLTVTSAQKNPTAFYLCATAGGGGDTQYFGPGTRLTVL.